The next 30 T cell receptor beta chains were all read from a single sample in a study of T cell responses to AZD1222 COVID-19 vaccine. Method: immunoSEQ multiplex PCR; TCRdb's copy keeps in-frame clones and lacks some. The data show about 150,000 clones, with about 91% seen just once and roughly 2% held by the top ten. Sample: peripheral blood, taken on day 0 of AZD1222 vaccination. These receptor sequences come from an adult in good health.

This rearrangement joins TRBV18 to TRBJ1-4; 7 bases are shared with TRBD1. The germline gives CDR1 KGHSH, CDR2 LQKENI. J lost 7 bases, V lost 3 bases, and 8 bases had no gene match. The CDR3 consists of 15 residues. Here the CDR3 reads CASSPLGGGPEKLFF. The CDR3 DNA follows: TGTGCCAGCTCACCTTTAGGAGGGGGCCCTGAAAAACTGTTTTTT. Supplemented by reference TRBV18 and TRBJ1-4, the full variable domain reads NAGVMQNPRHLVRRRGQEARLRCSPMKGHSHVYWYRQLPEEGLKFMVYLQKENIIDESGMPKERFSAEFPKEGPSILRIQQVVRGDSAAYFCASSPLGGGPEKLFFGSGTQLSVL.

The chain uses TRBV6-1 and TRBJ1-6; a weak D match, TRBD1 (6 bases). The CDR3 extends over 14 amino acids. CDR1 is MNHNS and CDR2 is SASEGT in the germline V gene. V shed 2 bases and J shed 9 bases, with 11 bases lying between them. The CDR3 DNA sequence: TGTGCCAGCAGTGAATTACAGGGAGGTTCACCCCTCCACTTT. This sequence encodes CASSELQGGSPLHF.

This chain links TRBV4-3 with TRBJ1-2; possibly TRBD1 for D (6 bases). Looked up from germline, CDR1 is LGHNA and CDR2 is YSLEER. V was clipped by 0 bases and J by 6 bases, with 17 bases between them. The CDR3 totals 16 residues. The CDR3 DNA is TGCGCCAGCAGCCAAGATCAAGGGGGTGCCCTTAATGGCTACACCTTC. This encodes CASSQDQGGALNGYTF.

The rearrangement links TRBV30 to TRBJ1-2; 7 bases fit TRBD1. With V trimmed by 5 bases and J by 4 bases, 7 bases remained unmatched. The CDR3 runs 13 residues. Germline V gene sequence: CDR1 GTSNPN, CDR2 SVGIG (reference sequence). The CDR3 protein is CAWAQGIGYGYTF. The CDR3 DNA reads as TGTGCCTGGGCACAGGGGATCGGCTATGGCTACACCTTC.

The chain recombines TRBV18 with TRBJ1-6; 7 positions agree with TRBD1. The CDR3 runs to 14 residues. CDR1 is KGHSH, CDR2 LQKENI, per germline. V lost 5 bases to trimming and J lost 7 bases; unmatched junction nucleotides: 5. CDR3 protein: CASSTGQPNSPLHF. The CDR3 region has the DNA TGTGCCAGCTCAACGGGACAGCCAAATTCACCCCTCCACTTT.

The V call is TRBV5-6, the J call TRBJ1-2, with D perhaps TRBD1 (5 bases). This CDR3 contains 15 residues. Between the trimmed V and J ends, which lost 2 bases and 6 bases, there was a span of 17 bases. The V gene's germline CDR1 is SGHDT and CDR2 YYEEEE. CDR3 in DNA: TGTGCCAGCAGCTTCGTTGGCGGGGCACGGGATGGCTACACCTTC. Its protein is CASSFVGGARDGYTF. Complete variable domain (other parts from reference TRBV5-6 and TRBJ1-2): DAGVTQSPTHLIKTRGQQVTLRCSPKSGHDTVSWYQQALGQGPQFIFQYYEEEERQRGNFPDRFSGHQFPNYSSELNVNALLLGDSALYLCASSFVGGARDGYTFGSGTRLTVV.

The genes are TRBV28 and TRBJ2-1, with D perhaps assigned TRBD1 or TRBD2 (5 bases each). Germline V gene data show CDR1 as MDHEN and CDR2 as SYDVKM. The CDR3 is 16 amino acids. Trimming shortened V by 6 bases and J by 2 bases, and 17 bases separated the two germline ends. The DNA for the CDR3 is TGTGCCAGCAGCATGAGCACGGGGCAACCCTACAATGAGCAGTTCTTC. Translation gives CASSMSTGQPYNEQFF.

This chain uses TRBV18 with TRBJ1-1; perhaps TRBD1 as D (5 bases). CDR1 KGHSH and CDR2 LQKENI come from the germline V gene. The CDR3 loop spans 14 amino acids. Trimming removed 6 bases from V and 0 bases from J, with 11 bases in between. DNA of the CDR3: TGTGCCAGCTCGCCAAAGACAGTGAACACTGAAGCTTTCTTT. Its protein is CASSPKTVNTEAFF.

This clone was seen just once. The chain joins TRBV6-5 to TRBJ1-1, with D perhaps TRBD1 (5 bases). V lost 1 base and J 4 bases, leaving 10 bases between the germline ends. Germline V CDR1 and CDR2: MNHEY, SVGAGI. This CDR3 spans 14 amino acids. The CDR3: CASSYLGVGTEAFF. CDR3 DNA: TGTGCCAGCAGTTACTTGGGGGTGGGCACTGAAGCTTTCTTT.

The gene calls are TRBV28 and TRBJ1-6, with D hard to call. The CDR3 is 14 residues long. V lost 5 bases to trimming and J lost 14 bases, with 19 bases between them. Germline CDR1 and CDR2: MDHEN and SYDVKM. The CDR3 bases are TGTGCCAGCAGTAAGGGCAGCCTGGGGAGGGCCCTCCACTTT. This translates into CASSKGSLGRALHF.

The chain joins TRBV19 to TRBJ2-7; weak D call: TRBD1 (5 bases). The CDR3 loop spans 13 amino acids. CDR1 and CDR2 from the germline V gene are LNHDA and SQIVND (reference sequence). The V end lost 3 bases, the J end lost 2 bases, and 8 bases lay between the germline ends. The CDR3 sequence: CASSMGPAYEQYF. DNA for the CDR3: TGTGCCAGTAGTATGGGGCCTGCCTACGAGCAGTACTTC.

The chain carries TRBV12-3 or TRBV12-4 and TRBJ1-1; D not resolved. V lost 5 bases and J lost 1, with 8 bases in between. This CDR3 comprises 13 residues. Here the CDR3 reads CASSQVKNTEAFF. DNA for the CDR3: TGTGCCAGCAGTCAAGTTAAGAACACTGAAGCTTTCTTT.

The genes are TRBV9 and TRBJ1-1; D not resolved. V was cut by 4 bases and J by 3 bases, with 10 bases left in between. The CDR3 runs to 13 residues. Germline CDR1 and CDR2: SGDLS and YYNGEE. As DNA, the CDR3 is TGTGCCAGCAGCACCGGCGATTACACTGAAGCTTTCTTT. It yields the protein CASSTGDYTEAFF.

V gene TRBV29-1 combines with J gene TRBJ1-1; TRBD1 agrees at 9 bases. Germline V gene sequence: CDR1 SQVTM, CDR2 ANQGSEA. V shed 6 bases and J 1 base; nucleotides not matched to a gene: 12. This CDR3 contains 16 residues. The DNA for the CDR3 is TGCAGCGTAGAATACAGGGGGCGATTAGGGAACACTGAAGCTTTCTTT. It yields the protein CSVEYRGRLGNTEAFF.

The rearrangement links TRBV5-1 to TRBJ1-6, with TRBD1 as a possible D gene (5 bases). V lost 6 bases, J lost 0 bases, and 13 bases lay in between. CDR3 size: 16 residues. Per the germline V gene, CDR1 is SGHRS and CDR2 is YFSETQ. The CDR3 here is CASTRGGSSYNSPLHF. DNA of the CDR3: TGCGCCAGCACCCGCGGGGGGAGCTCCTATAATTCACCCCTCCACTTT.

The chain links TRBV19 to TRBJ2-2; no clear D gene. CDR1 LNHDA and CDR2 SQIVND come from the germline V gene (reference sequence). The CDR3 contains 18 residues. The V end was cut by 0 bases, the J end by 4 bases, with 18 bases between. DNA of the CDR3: TGTGCCAGTAGTATAGATCAGACCAGTAGGGTCGGCACCGGGGAGCTGTTTTTT. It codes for CASSIDQTSRVGTGELFF.

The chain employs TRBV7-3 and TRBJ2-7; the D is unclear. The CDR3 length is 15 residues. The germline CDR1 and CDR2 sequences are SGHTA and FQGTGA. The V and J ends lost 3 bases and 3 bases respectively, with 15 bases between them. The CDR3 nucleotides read TGTGCCAGCAGCTTTAGCCCCGGTGGTGGCTACGAGCAGTACTTC. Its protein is CASSFSPGGGYEQYF. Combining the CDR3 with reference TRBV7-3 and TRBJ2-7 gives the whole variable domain GAGVSQTPSNKVTEKGKYVELRCDPISGHTALYWYRQSLGQGPEFLIYFQGTGAADDSGLPNDRFFAVRPEGSVSTLKIQRTERGDSAVYLCASSFSPGGGYEQYFGPGTRLTVT.

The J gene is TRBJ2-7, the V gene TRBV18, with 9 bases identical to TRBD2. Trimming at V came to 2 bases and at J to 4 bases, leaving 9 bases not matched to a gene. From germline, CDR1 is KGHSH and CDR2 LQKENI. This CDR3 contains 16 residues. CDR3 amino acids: CASSPTLSGSVYEQYF. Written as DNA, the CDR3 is TGTGCCAGCTCACCAACCCTTAGCGGGAGTGTGTACGAGCAGTACTTC.

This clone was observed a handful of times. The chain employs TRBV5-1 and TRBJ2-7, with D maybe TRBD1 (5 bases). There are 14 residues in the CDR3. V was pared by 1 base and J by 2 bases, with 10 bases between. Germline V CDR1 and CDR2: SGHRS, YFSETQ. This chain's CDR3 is CASSLSQGTYEQYF. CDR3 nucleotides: TGCGCCAGCAGCTTGAGCCAGGGAACCTACGAGCAGTACTTC.

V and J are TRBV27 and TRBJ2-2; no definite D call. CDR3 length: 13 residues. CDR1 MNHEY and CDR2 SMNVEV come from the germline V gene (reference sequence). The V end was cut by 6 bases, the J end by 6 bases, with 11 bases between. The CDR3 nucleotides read TGTGCCAGCAGCGATCGGATGGCCGGGGAGCTGTTTTTT. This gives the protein CASSDRMAGELFF.

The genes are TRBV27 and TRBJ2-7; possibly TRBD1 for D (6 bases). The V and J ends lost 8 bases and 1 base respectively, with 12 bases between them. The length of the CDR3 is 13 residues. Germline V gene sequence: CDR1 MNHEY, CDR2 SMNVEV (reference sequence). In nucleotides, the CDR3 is TGTGCCAGCCGGGACACTATATCCTACGAGCAGTACTTC. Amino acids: CASRDTISYEQYF.

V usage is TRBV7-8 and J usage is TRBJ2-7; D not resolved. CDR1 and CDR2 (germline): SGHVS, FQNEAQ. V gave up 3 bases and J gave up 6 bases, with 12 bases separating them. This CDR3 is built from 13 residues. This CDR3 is CASSLAQGTEQYF. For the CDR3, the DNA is TGTGCCAGCAGCTTGGCACAAGGCACCGAGCAGTACTTC.

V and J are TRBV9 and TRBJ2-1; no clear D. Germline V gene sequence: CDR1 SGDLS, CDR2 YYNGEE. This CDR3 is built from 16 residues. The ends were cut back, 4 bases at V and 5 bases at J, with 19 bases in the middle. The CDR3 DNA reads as TGTGCCAGCAGCAAGGCCGGGCCCCTTGAGGACAATGAGCAGTTCTTC. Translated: CASSKAGPLEDNEQFF.

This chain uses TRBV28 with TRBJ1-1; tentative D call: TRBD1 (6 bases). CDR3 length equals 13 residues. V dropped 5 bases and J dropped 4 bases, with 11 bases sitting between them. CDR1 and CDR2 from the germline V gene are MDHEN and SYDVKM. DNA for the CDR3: TGTGCCAGCAGTCCTTCAGGGGCCACTGAAGCTTTCTTT. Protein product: CASSPSGATEAFF. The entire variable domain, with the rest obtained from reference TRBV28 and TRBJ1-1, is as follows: DVKVTQSSRYLVKRTGEKVFLECVQDMDHENMFWYRQDPGLGLRLIYFSYDVKMKEKGDIPEGYSVSREKKERFSLILESASTNQTSMYLCASSPSGATEAFFGQGTRLTVV.

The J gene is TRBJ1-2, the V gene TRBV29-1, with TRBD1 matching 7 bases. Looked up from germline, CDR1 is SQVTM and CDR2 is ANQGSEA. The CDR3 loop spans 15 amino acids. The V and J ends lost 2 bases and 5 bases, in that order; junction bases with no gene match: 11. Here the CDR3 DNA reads TGCAGCGTTGAACCCCGACAGGGTAGCAGGTATGGCTACACCTTC. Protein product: CSVEPRQGSRYGYTF.

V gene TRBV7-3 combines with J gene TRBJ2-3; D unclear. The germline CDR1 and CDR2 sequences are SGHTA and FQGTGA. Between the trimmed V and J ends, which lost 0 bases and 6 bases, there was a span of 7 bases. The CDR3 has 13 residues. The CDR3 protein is CASSLTGPDTQYF. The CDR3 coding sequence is TGTGCCAGCAGCTTAACTGGCCCCGATACGCAGTATTTT.

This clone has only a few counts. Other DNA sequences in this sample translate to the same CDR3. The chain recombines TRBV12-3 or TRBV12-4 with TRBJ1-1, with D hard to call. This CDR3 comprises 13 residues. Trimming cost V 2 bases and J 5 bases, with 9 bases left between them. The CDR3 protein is CASSLSGKTEAFF. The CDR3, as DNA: TGTGCCAGCAGTTTATCCGGGAAAACTGAAGCTTTCTTT.

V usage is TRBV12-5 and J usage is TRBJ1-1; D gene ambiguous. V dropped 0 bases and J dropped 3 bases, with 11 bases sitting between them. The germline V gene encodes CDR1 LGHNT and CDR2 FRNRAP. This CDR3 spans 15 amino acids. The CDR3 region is CASGLVPGKYTEAFF. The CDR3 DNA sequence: TGTGCTAGTGGTTTGGTACCAGGCAAATACACTGAAGCTTTCTTT.

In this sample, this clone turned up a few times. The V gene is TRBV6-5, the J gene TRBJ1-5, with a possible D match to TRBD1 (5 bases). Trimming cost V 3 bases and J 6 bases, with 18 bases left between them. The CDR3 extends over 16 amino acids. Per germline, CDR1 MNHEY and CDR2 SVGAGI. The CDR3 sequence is CASSYVGTPNPQPQHF. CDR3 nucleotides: TGTGCCAGCAGTTATGTCGGGACCCCAAACCCTCAGCCCCAGCATTTT.

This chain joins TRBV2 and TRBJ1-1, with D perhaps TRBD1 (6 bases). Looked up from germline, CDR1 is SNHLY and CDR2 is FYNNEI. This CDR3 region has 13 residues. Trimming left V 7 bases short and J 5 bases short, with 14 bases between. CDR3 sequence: CASKARGGTEAFF. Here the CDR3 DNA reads TGTGCCAGCAAAGCCCGAGGGGGGACTGAAGCTTTCTTT.